In its sample, the clone carrying this TCR beta chain was seen many times. The antigen is unknown. In building TCR beta libraries, iRepertoire HTBI primers were used together with Arm-PCR of CDR3 regions. Per the original data handling: From all samples, identification returned 11 to 15 TRBJ and 60 or so TRBV segments. Each CDR3 protein gets one entry after TCRdb re-called the multiplex PCR reads with MiXCR. It is TCRdb's table, rather than the study itself, that gives the V and J calls and clone size. The data show some 330,000 distinct CDR3 sequences, approximately 23% seen once. The data belong to a study of regulatory T cells in long-lasting Graves disease. Time point here: persistent/refractory GD, antithyroid drugs over 5 years with positive TRAb. RNA from PBMCs was the source of the TCR library. Graves' disease diagnosis used American Thyroid Association guidelines. This CDR3 contains 13 residues. Per germline, CDR1 SNHLY and CDR2 FYNNEI. V dropped 6 bases and J dropped 7 bases, with 13 bases sitting between them.

Points from the study as a whole: Favoring TRBV28, TRBJ1-2 and TRBJ2-5 was a feature seen in persistent disease.

The chain has TRBV2 and TRBJ1-5, with D possibly TRBD1 on 5 matching bases. Here the sequenced sample was peripheral blood mononuclear cells (PBMCs), taken when the disease was refractory, from a patient treated with antithyroid drugs. This TCR came from a woman aged 40 to 50 with Graves disease. In nucleotides, the CDR3 is TGTGCCAGCAGCATTACAGGTAACCAGCCCCAGCATTTT. Amino acids: CASSITGNQPQHF.